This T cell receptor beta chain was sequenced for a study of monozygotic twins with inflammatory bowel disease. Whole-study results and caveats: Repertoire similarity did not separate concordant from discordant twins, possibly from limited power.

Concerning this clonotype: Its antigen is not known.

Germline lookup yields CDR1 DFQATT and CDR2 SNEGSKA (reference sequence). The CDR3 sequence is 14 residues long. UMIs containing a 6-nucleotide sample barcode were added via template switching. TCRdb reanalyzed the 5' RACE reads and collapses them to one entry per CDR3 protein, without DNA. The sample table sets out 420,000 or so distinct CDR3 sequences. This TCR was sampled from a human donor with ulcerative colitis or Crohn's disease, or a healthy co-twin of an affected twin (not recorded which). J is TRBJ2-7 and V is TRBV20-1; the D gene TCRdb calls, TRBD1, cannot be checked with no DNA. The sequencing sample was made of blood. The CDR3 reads CSASGQALRDEQYF.